These T cell receptor beta chains were read from a single sample in a study of cytomegalovirus exposure and HLA in healthy donors. Profiled with immunoSEQ multiplex PCR; TCRdb holds only in-frame clones, not every one. The sample lists under 200,000 clones; more than 60% were seen once. Sequenced material: PBMCs. The receptors here all came from a female donor in good health and CMV-seronegative. Both conserved end residues are trimmed from each CDR3.

V	J	CDR3
TRBV4-2	TRBJ1-1	ASTTSPDRPNTEAF
TRBV6-5	TRBJ2-7	ASSMDREVREQY
TRBV4-3	TRBJ2-2	ASSQELAGGGGTGELF
TRBV7-6	TRBJ2-7	ASSLDRSSYEQY
TRBV11-2	TRBJ1-5	ASAAWTGTGLWPQH
TRBV9	TRBJ2-3	ASSVGGLAETDTQY
TRBV10-2	TRBJ1-4	ASSTGQDFEKLF
TRBV4-3	TRBJ2-5	ASSHGLAGDQETQY
TRBV11-2	TRBJ1-2	ASSLEGPGYT
TRBV5-1	TRBJ2-7	ASSVRAG
TRBV5-1	TRBJ2-7	ASSSGTSYEQY
TRBV6-5	TRBJ2-4	ASADRGGADIQY
TRBV5-6	TRBJ2-7	ASSLPTPTSYEQY
TRBV7-2	TRBJ1-1	ASSFYRATEAF
TRBV9	TRBJ2-7	ASSVVGTGLQLAGRHNEQY
TRBV27	TRBJ2-1	ARVSGLYNEQF
TRBV7-3	NA	ASSPRLAGEGEQY
TRBV7-8	TRBJ2-4	ASSLGTRAGKNIQY
TRBV6-6	TRBJ2-1	ASSSPLAGTYNEQF
TRBV30	TRBJ2-3	AWTKARTSGSTDTQY
TRBV7-3	TRBJ2-3	ASSLGRGTDTQY
TRBV7-8	TRBJ2-1	ASSFRLIPLNEQF
TRBV29-1	TRBJ2-2	SVVVLAEPTGELF
TRBV5-1	TRBJ1-1	ASSLVTGQGAGEAF
TRBV27	TRBJ2-7	ASSQLSGTGSYEQY
TRBV5-5	TRBJ2-1	ASSYQIIQGYNEQF